The clone carrying this T cell receptor (beta chain) was recorded many times. The antigen is not known. This specimen belongs to a study of T-cell memory formation after mild COVID-19. General observations from the study: The study found contracting CD4+ clones mainly in CM and EM and contracting CD8+ clones in EMRA.

TCRdb re-derived calls from the 5' RACE reads in MiXCR, one entry per CDR3 protein. The sample lists about 49,000 distinct CDR3 sequences; approximately 8% were seen once. The CDR3 spans 13 residues. The V end was cut by 0 bases, the J end by 5 bases, with 5 bases between. From germline, CDR1 is MGHRA and CDR2 YSYEKL. This chain links TRBV4-1 with TRBJ2-1; D is unclear. Sample: PBMCs or a T cell subset sorted from them (not recorded which). The TCR was taken from a man aged 18 to 30 who had mild COVID-19 (a few samples of this study predate the infection). Cell type and time point are not known. The CDR3 sequence: CASSQEGNNEQFF. In nucleotides, the CDR3 is TGCGCCAGCAGCCAAGAAGGCAACAATGAGCAGTTCTTC.